These 14 T cell receptor beta chains originate from one sample sequenced in a study of tumor and adjacent non-tumor tissue in lung cancer. A modified ARM-PCR protocol with three rounds of nested PCR amplified TCRbeta. TCRdb reprocessed the multiplex PCR reads via MiXCR and lists one record per CDR3 protein. The sample yields 55,000 to 75,000 distinct CDR3 sequences, roughly 56% seen once. No cell sorting was done before RNA was extracted from the tissue. Sequencing input: lung tumor tissue. The receptor set was obtained from a man in his fifties with non-small cell lung cancer.

To note about this clonotype: Germline and junction disagree at one end, which may indicate a read error. CDR3 sequence (DNA): TGTGCCAGCAATCCGCGGGACCTCTCCTACGAGCAATACTTC. Encoded protein: CASNPRDLSYEQYF. The chain recombines TRBV12-3 or TRBV12-4 with TRBJ2-7; tentatively, D is TRBD2 (6 bases). The CDR3 has 14 residues.

This clonotype has only one observation. V gene TRBV4-1 combines with J gene TRBJ2-5, with 9 bases identical to TRBD2. The CDR3 spans 16 residues. The junction had 9 bases not matched to a gene; V was cut back by 0 bases and J by 7 bases. CDR1 is MGHRA and CDR2 is YSYEKL in the germline V gene. The CDR3 DNA reads TGCGCCAGCAGCCAAGATCCAACGTGGCGGGGGGGGACCCAGTACTTC. Residues: CASSQDPTWRGGTQYF.

Of note for this clonotype: This could be a read error, since a much larger clone is one nucleotide away. The genes are TRBV29-1 and TRBJ2-7; 10 positions agree with TRBD2. V dropped 3 bases and J dropped 6; count of bases not matched to a gene: 8. Germline CDR1 reads SQVTM; CDR2 reads ANQGSEA. The CDR3 consists of 14 residues. The CDR3 DNA is TGCAGCGTTGATGATACCGGGACTAGCGCCGAGCAGTACTTC. Its protein is CSVDDTGTSAEQYF.

As concerns this clonotype: Germline is not matched at one junction end, which may reflect a read error. J is TRBJ1-1 and V is TRBV11-2; D is possibly TRBD1 (5 bases). The CDR3 runs 14 residues. Per the germline V gene, CDR1 is SGHAT and CDR2 is FQNNGV. CDR3 bases: TGTGACAGCAGCTTAGAAGACAGCGGTACTGAAGCTTTCTTT. Amino acids: CDSSLEDSGTEAFF.

This clonotype was seen more than once but under ten times. This sequence joins TRBV7-2 and TRBJ2-2; 10 bases map to TRBD2. The germline gives CDR1 SGHTA, CDR2 FQGNSA. Losses at the gene ends were 1 base for V and 5 bases for J; bases not matched to a gene: 4. The CDR3 contains 16 residues. CDR3 in amino acids: CASSLVAGGRTGELFF. CDR3 DNA sequence: TGTGCCAGCAGCTTAGTAGCGGGGGGACGGACCGGGGAGCTGTTTTTT.

For this clonotype: One base away lies a much larger clone, so this may be a sequencing read error. This chain links TRBV6-6 with TRBJ2-2; possible D gene TRBD1, 5 bases. Trimming removed 0 bases at V and 1 base at J, with 15 bases between. In germline, CDR1 is MNHNY, CDR2 SVGAGI (reference sequence). The CDR3 runs to 18 residues. The CDR3, as DNA: TGTGCCAGCAGTTACTCGCGTGGACATGGGGTGAACACCGGGGAGCTGTTTTTT. This sequence encodes CASSYSRGHGVNTGELFF.

This clonotype was seen repeatedly, ten times or more. The genes are TRBV5-5 and TRBJ1-5; D not certain. The CDR3 is 16 residues long. Germline V lookup: CDR1 SGHKS, CDR2 YYEKEE (reference sequence). V was pared by 2 bases and J by 4 bases, with 16 bases between. This chain's CDR3 is CASSFGAQPPNQPQHF. CDR3 DNA sequence: TGTGCCAGCAGCTTCGGCGCCCAGCCGCCAAATCAGCCCCAGCATTTT.

This clonotype has at least ten counts. The chain recombines TRBV6-2 or TRBV6-3 with TRBJ1-5; no reliable D call. The V gene lost 3 bases and the J gene lost 0 bases, with 6 bases spanning the gap. From germline, CDR1 is MNHEY and CDR2 SVGEGT. This CDR3 has 14 residues. The CDR3 region is CASSYQYSNQPQHF. The CDR3 coding sequence is TGTGCCAGCAGTTATCAGTATAGCAATCAGCCCCAGCATTTT.

This clonotype was observed a handful of times. The V and J genes are TRBV7-6 and TRBJ2-1, with 7 bases identical to TRBD1. CDR3 length equals 15 residues. The germline V gene has CDR1 SGHVS and CDR2 FNYEAQ. Trimming cost V 1 base and J 7 bases; bases outside gene matches: 7. This CDR3 is CASSLGGQLGNEQFF. Written as DNA, the CDR3 is TGTGCCAGCAGCTTAGGGGGACAGCTCGGGAATGAGCAGTTCTTC. Full variable domain (outside the CDR3, taken from reference TRBV7-6 and TRBJ2-1): GAGVSQSPRYKVTKRGQDVALRCDPISGHVSLYWYRQALGQGPEFLTYFNYEAQQDKSGLPNDRFSAERPEGSISTLTIQRTEQRDSAMYRCASSLGGQLGNEQFFGPGTRLTVL.

About this clonotype: The junction departs from germline at one end; a sequencing error may be responsible. The chain couples TRBV12-3 or TRBV12-4 to TRBJ2-4, with 9 bases that match TRBD2. This CDR3 spans 17 amino acids. The CDR3 DNA reads TGTGCCAGCAGTTTAGAAGCGGGAGGCATAGCCAAAAACATTCGGTGCTTC. This encodes CASSLEAGGIAKNIRCF.

This clonotype has ten or more counts. The CDR3 reads CASIDRPTGDTEAFF. The CDR3 DNA reads TGTGCCAGCATTGATAGGCCAACAGGGGACACTGAAGCTTTCTTT. The chain couples TRBV6-5 to TRBJ1-1; 7 bases fit TRBD1. With 7 bases clipped from V and 3 bases from J, the junction kept 11 bases outside the gene matches. Germline assignment: CDR1 MNHEY and CDR2 SVGAGI. This CDR3 has 15 amino acids.

As for this clonotype: Germline is not matched at one junction end, which may reflect a read error. The chain is built from TRBV6-6 and TRBJ2-3; TRBD2 matches 8 bases. CDR1 MNHNY and CDR2 SVGAGI come from the germline V gene (reference sequence). The CDR3 runs 16 residues. The CDR3 sequence: CVSSGGASGSTDTQYF. The DNA of the CDR3 is TGTGTCAGCAGTGGTGGGGCTAGCGGGAGCACAGATACGCAGTATTTT.

This clonotype was observed a handful of times. Germline and junction disagree at one end, which may indicate a read error. The chain has TRBV14 and TRBJ2-6; TRBD1 aligns across 7 bases. The CDR3 is made up of 15 amino acids. CDR1 and CDR2 (germline): SGHDN, FVKESK. CDR3 sequence: CASSRDRAGSNVLTF. In nucleotides, the CDR3 is TGTGCCAGCAGCCGAGACAGGGCTGGGTCCAACGTCCTGACTTTC. The full variable domain, in which reference TRBV14 and TRBJ2-6 provide the parts outside the CDR3, is EAGVTQFPSHSVIEKGQTVTLRCDPISGHDNLYWYRRVMGKEIKFLLHFVKESKQDESGMPNNRFLAERTGGTYSTLKVQPAELEDSGVYFCASSRDRAGSNVLTFGAGSRLTVL.

The sample holds many counts of this clonotype. This chain joins TRBV12-3 or TRBV12-4 and TRBJ2-7; D not certain. This CDR3 has 13 residues. V lost 5 bases to trimming and J lost 2 bases, with 10 bases between them. This chain's CDR3 is CASSRSETYEQYF. The CDR3 DNA follows: TGTGCCAGCAGTCGATCCGAGACCTACGAGCAGTACTTC.